Below are 24 T cell receptor beta chains sequenced from a single sample in a study. In TCRdb, the 5' RACE reads were re-called with MiXCR into one record per CDR3 protein. The sample gives 9,500 to 14,000 distinct CDR3 sequences, under 35% of which show up once; 3% is in the top ten. Cells sorted as Tregs were CD4+, CD25+ and CD127-/low. Sample: Tregs sorted from a lymph node. These receptors originate from a female donor with breast cancer.

By proportion, this clonotype is medium-sized. The genes are TRBV15 and TRBJ2-7; D possibly corresponds to TRBD1 (6 bases). V was clipped by 1 base and J by 3 bases, with 10 bases between them. Germline assignment: CDR1 LNHNV and CDR2 YYDKDF (reference sequence). CDR3 length: 14 amino acids. Here the CDR3 reads CATSRGAGDYEQYF. The CDR3 DNA follows: TGTGCCACCAGCAGAGGGGCAGGGGACTACGAGCAGTACTTC. Complete variable domain (other parts from reference TRBV15 and TRBJ2-7): DAMVIQNPRYQVTQFGKPVTLSCSQTLNHNVMYWYQQKSSQAPKLLFHYYDKDFNNEADTPDNFQSRRPNTSFCFLDIRSPGLGDTAMYLCATSRGAGDYEQYFGPGTRLTVT.

This clonotype was seen at least ten times. The V gene is TRBV20-1, the J gene TRBJ2-7, with D perhaps TRBD1 (6 bases). Germline-derived CDR1 and CDR2 are DFQATT and SNEGSKA (reference sequence). The V gene lost 3 bases and the J gene lost 7 bases, with 16 bases spanning the gap. The CDR3 loop spans 13 amino acids. CDR3 DNA: TGCAGTGCTAGTTGGAGGACAGTAGGAGAGCAGTACTTC. It translates to CSASWRTVGEQYF.

By proportion, this clonotype is medium-sized (0.01 to 0.1%). V gene TRBV7-9 combines with J gene TRBJ2-7, with D unresolved. Trimming stripped 5 bases from V and 1 base from J, with 9 bases between. CDR1 and CDR2 from the germline V gene are SEHNR and FQNEAQ (reference sequence). The CDR3 is made up of 13 amino acids. Here the CDR3 DNA reads TGTGCCAGCAGCCCACCGGGTTCCTACGAGCAGTACTTC. It yields the protein CASSPPGSYEQYF.

CDR3 in DNA: TGTGCCAGCAGCGCCAGCGGGGGCAGCTCCTACGACGAGCAGTTCTTC. Its translation is CASSASGGSSYDEQFF. V and J are TRBV7-9 and TRBJ2-1, with 8 bases that match TRBD2. V lost 5 bases and J lost 10; bases outside the gene matches: 16. Germline-derived CDR1 and CDR2 are SEHNR and FQNEAQ (reference sequence). This CDR3 is 16 amino acids long.

This clonotype showed up just a few times. A much larger clonotype is one base distant, so this may be a read error. J is TRBJ2-3 and V is TRBV6-6; 10 nucleotides line up with TRBD2. With V trimmed by 4 bases and J by 7 bases, 5 bases remained unmatched. CDR3 size: 14 residues. The germline gives CDR1 MNHNY, CDR2 SVGAGI (reference sequence). DNA for the CDR3: TGTGCCAGCAGTTCTAGCGGGGGATGGAATACGCAGTATTTT. Its translation is CASSSSGGWNTQYF.

In this sample, this clonotype turned up many times. J is TRBJ2-3 and V is TRBV4-1; D gene uncertain. CDR3 length equals 13 residues. CDR1 and CDR2 from the germline V gene are MGHRA and YSYEKL. The V end lost 4 bases, the J end lost 8 bases, and 13 bases lay between the germline ends. The CDR3 region is CASSPPDSPTQYF. As DNA, the CDR3 is TGCGCCAGCAGCCCCCCAGACTCACCTACGCAGTATTTT.

In this sample, this clonotype is medium-sized. The rearrangement joins TRBV4-1 to TRBJ1-1; 8 bases line up with TRBD1. Losses at the gene ends were 3 bases for V and 0 bases for J; bases not matched to a gene: 3. Germline V gene lookup returns CDR1 MGHRA and CDR2 YSYEKL. The CDR3 totals 15 residues. CDR3 bases: TGCGCCAGCAGCCATCCGGGACAGGTGAACACTGAAGCTTTCTTT. It specifies CASSHPGQVNTEAFF.

The V and J genes are TRBV5-6 and TRBJ2-3, with D hard to call. Trimming took 4 bases from V and 8 from J, leaving 20 bases between them. Germline V gene lookup returns CDR1 SGHDT and CDR2 YYEEEE. The CDR3 contains 15 residues. The CDR3 DNA is TGTGCCAGCAGCCCTTACCACGAGAGGTGGGGTACGCAGTATTTT. It specifies CASSPYHERWGTQYF. The full variable domain, with the rest looked up from reference TRBV5-6 and TRBJ2-3, is DAGVTQSPTHLIKTRGQQVTLRCSPKSGHDTVSWYQQALGQGPQFIFQYYEEEERQRGNFPDRFSGHQFPNYSSELNVNALLLGDSALYLCASSPYHERWGTQYFGPGTRLTVL.

This clonotype was seen at least ten times. The rearrangement uses TRBV12-3 or TRBV12-4 and TRBJ1-2, with D uncertain. Trimming cost V 3 bases and J 4 bases, with 6 bases left between them. The CDR3 totals 12 residues. CDR3 in amino acids: CASSFLSYGYTF. The CDR3 DNA reads TGTGCCAGCAGTTTTTTGAGCTATGGCTACACCTTC.

This clonotype is a singleton in its sample. One end of the junction is discordant with germline, which a read error may explain. This chain uses TRBV10-3 with TRBJ1-5; D uncertain. Germline CDR1 ENHRY, CDR2 SYGVKD. The CDR3 loop spans 13 amino acids. The CDR3 here is CAVSEREAQPQHF. CDR3 coding DNA: TGTGCCGTCAGTGAGAGGGAGGCTCAGCCCCAGCATTTT.

The chain combines TRBV13 with TRBJ2-7, with TRBD2 matching 8 bases. The CDR3 has 15 amino acids. The germline CDR1 and CDR2 sequences are PRHDT and FYEKMQ (reference sequence). Trimming removed 3 bases from V and 4 bases from J; junction bases left unmatched: 8. The CDR3 loop reads CASSLGASGPYEQYF. CDR3 coding DNA: TGTGCCAGCAGCTTGGGGGCTAGCGGGCCATACGAGCAGTACTTC.

This clonotype was seen only a few times. This CDR3 fails to terminate in the conserved phenylalanine or tryptophan, so it likely reflects a read error. This chain connects TRBV9 to TRBJ2-3; unclear D gene. This CDR3 contains 11 residues. Germline V CDR1 and CDR2: SGDLS, YYNGEE. The CDR3 nucleotides read TGTGCCGGCAGCGCCACAGATACGCAGTATATT. This sequence encodes CAGSATDTQYI.

The chain is built from TRBV5-1 and TRBJ1-5; D is possibly TRBD1 (5 bases). This CDR3 region has 14 residues. Germline-derived CDR1 and CDR2 are SGHRS and YFSETQ. V was cut by 0 bases and J by 7 bases, with 11 bases left in between. DNA of the CDR3: TGCGCCAGCAGCTTGGGGGGGTCGCGACAGCCCCAGCATTTT. It encodes CASSLGGSRQPQHF.

In its sample, this clonotype was seen many times. The gene calls are TRBV10-2 and TRBJ2-7; D remains unclear. Germline V CDR1 and CDR2: WSHSY, SAAADI. CDR3 length: 12 residues. V shed 6 bases and J shed 0 bases, with 6 bases lying between them. The CDR3 DNA follows: TGCGCCAGCAGGTCCAGCTCCTACGAGCAGTACTTC. This sequence encodes CASRSSSYEQYF.

This clonotype ranks as medium-sized. This chain joins TRBV5-1 and TRBJ1-2, with D hard to call. With 4 bases removed from V and 4 bases from J, the gap between germline ends came to 14 bases. CDR1 is SGHRS, CDR2 YFSETQ, per germline. The CDR3 spans 14 residues. Here the CDR3 DNA reads TGCGCCAGCAGCGCTTGGGTCCGGAGCTATGGCTACACCTTC. This translates into CASSAWVRSYGYTF.

Many counts were recorded for this clonotype. This rearrangement joins TRBV30 to TRBJ1-4; 11 nucleotides align to TRBD1. This CDR3 is built from 14 residues. Germline lookup yields CDR1 GTSNPN and CDR2 SVGIG (reference sequence). The V gene end was trimmed by 0 bases and the J gene end by 7 bases; junction bases not matched to a gene: 1. CDR3 sequence reads: CAWSVGTGGEKLFF. The CDR3 region has the DNA TGTGCCTGGAGTGTTGGGACAGGGGGTGAAAAACTGTTTTTT.

This clonotype was counted only a few times. This could be a read error, since a much larger clone is one nucleotide away. The chain uses TRBV6-5 and TRBJ2-1, with a possible D match to TRBD2 (5 bases). Germline V CDR1 and CDR2: MNHEY, SVGAGI. Trimming took 6 bases from V and 6 from J, leaving 15 bases between them. This CDR3 comprises 14 residues. CDR3 residues: CASSLATWGNEQFF. CDR3 nucleotide sequence: TGTGCCAGCAGCCTAGCTACCTGGGGCAATGAGCAGTTCTTC.

This clonotype was counted many times. The chain links TRBV15 to TRBJ2-1; the D gene is possibly TRBD2 (5 bases). V was shortened by 3 bases and J by 10 bases, with 13 bases between the two germline ends. Germline CDR1 LNHNV, CDR2 YYDKDF (reference sequence). CDR3 length: 13 amino acids. CDR3 amino acids: CATSSSLGGEQFF. For the CDR3, the DNA is TGTGCCACCAGCAGTAGCCTTGGCGGGGAGCAGTTCTTC. Based on the CDR3 plus reference TRBV15 and TRBJ2-1, the full variable domain is DAMVIQNPRYQVTQFGKPVTLSCSQTLNHNVMYWYQQKSSQAPKLLFHYYDKDFNNEADTPDNFQSRRPNTSFCFLDIRSPGLGDTAMYLCATSSSLGGEQFFGPGTRLTVL.

As regards this clonotype: A much larger clone lies a single base off, so this may be a read error. The chain links TRBV5-1 to TRBJ2-7; no definite D call. The CDR3 runs to 13 residues. V shed 0 bases and J shed 4 bases, with 8 bases lying between them. Germline V gene sequence: CDR1 SGHRS, CDR2 YFSETQ. The CDR3: CASSLGKGYEQYF. The CDR3 bases are TGCGCCAGCAGCTTGGGGAAGGGTTACGAGCAGTACTTC.

Notes on this clonotype: This may stem from a read error, because a much larger clone lies one nucleotide away. CDR3 bases: TGTGCCAGCAGCGTAGGGCACCACCACGTCTACAAGCAGTACTTC. It encodes CASSVGHHHVYKQYF. The chain recombines TRBV9 with TRBJ2-7; D call uncertain. CDR1 is SGDLS and CDR2 is YYNGEE in the germline V gene. The CDR3 runs 15 residues.

This clonotype is labeled as medium-sized. The rearrangement uses TRBV12-3 or TRBV12-4 and TRBJ1-5; D gene ambiguous. The CDR3 contains 14 residues. Trimming shortened V by 3 bases and J by 5 bases, and 11 bases separated the two germline ends. CDR3 coding DNA: TGTGCCAGCAGTTTGCCGGGAATGGATCAGCCCCAGCATTTT. Translated, it gives CASSLPGMDQPQHF.

V and J are TRBV6-2 or TRBV6-3 and TRBJ2-7, with 10 bases identical to TRBD2. CDR3 size: 15 residues. Germline CDR1 is MNHEY and CDR2 is SVGEGT. J lost 3 bases, V lost 6 bases, and 8 bases had no gene match. CDR3 residues: CASRKGLAGVYEQYF. The CDR3 nucleotides read TGTGCCAGCAGAAAGGGTCTAGCGGGAGTCTACGAGCAGTACTTC.

This chain connects TRBV9 to TRBJ2-1, with TRBD2 as a possible D gene (5 bases). CDR3 size: 13 residues. The germline gives CDR1 SGDLS, CDR2 YYNGEE. V was shortened by 6 bases and J by 3 bases, with 10 bases between the two germline ends. The CDR3 nucleotides are TGTGCCAGCAACCATGCGGGCTACAATGAGCAGTTCTTC. Its translation is CASNHAGYNEQFF.

Within the sample, this clonotype is medium-sized. This rearrangement joins TRBV15 to TRBJ2-7; TRBD1 matches 7 bases. The CDR3 extends over 13 amino acids. Per germline, CDR1 LNHNV and CDR2 YYDKDF (reference sequence). V gave up 5 bases and J gave up 5 bases; unmatched junction bases: 6. The CDR3 DNA reads as TGTGCCACCAGCCAACGGGACAGAGACGAGCAGTACTTC. This gives the protein CATSQRDRDEQYF.